This is a list of T cell receptor beta chains from one sample in a study of CD8+CD57+ T cells in acquired aplastic anemia. TCRdb redid the calling of the reads with MiXCR, one entry per CDR3 protein. The sample includes around 50,000 distinct CDR3 sequences, around 69% of them seen just once. The sample taken for sequencing was sorted CD4+, CD8+, or CD8+CD57+ T cells (not recorded which) from PBMCs. Receptor source: a human donor in good health, serving as a control. Each CDR3 is given with its conserved first and last residue. Fields, in order: J gene, D gene, V gene, clone size, CDR3 DNA, CDR3 protein. D genes are given only for firm matches. Clone size, where shown, is once, few, many, or a class for clones that have expanded.

j_gene: TRBJ2-5
d_gene: TRBD2
v_gene: TRBV19
abundance: NA
CDR3nt: TGTGCGACGAGTAGCGGGGCCCGAGAGACCCAGTACTTC
CDR3aa: CATSSGARETQYF

j_gene: TRBJ2-5
d_gene: NA
v_gene: TRBV7-6
abundance: NA
CDR3nt: TGTGCCAGCAGCTCTCGGGACGGCCAAGAGACCCAGTACTTC
CDR3aa: CASSSRDGQETQYF

j_gene: TRBJ1-6
d_gene: TRBD1
v_gene: TRBV7-2
abundance: NA
CDR3nt: TGTGCCAGCAGCTTGGGACAGACCATCCGTAATTCACCCCTCCACTTT
CDR3aa: CASSLGQTIRNSPLHF

j_gene: TRBJ1-1
d_gene: TRBD1
v_gene: TRBV28
abundance: many
CDR3nt: TGTGCCAGCAGTTCCTATGGGGACAGGGGAACTTTCTTT
CDR3aa: CASSSYGDRGTFF

j_gene: TRBJ2-3
d_gene: TRBD2
v_gene: TRBV10-3
abundance: NA
CDR3nt: TGTGCCATCAGTGAAGCAACGGGGGGGCCCCTCACAGATACGCAGTATTTT
CDR3aa: CAISEATGGPLTDTQYF

j_gene: TRBJ2-3
d_gene: TRBD2
v_gene: TRBV20-1
abundance: NA
CDR3nt: TGCAGTGCTAGCGGGGGGGCAGTCACGCAGTATTTT
CDR3aa: CSASGGAVTQYF

j_gene: TRBJ1-2
d_gene: NA
v_gene: TRBV7-9
abundance: NA
CDR3nt: TGTGCCAGCAGCTTAGCGAGCGGGGATGGCTACACCTTC
CDR3aa: CASSLASGDGYTF

j_gene: TRBJ2-6
d_gene: NA
v_gene: TRBV6-2/TRBV6-3
abundance: many
CDR3nt: TGTGCCAGCAGTCAGAGCTCTGGGGCCAACGTCCTGACTTTC
CDR3aa: CASSQSSGANVLTF

j_gene: TRBJ1-2
d_gene: TRBD1
v_gene: TRBV29-1
abundance: few
CDR3nt: TGCAGCGCCCCGGTACAGGGGGAATATGGCTACACCTTC
CDR3aa: CSAPVQGEYGYTF

j_gene: TRBJ1-2
d_gene: TRBD1
v_gene: TRBV10-3
abundance: NA
CDR3nt: TGTGCCATCGCCTCGACAGGGGAATTGGGAGGCTACACCTTC
CDR3aa: CAIASTGELGGYTF

j_gene: TRBJ1-1
d_gene: NA
v_gene: TRBV5-1
abundance: NA
CDR3nt: TGCGCCAGCAGCTTGGACGATAACACTGAAGCTTTCTTT
CDR3aa: CASSLDDNTEAFF

j_gene: TRBJ2-5
d_gene: NA
v_gene: TRBV19
abundance: NA
CDR3nt: TGTGCCAGTAGTATAGAGGCGGACCAAGAGACCCAGTACTTC
CDR3aa: CASSIEADQETQYF

j_gene: TRBJ1-2
d_gene: NA
v_gene: TRBV15
abundance: NA
CDR3nt: TGTGCCACCAGCAGAGATGAGGGTATTAACTATGGCTACACCTTC
CDR3aa: CATSRDEGINYGYTF

j_gene: TRBJ1-1
d_gene: NA
v_gene: TRBV2
abundance: NA
CDR3nt: TGTACCAGCAGCTCGGATATAAACACTGAAGCTTTCTTT
CDR3aa: CTSSSDINTEAFF

j_gene: TRBJ1-1
d_gene: TRBD1
v_gene: TRBV2
abundance: few
CDR3nt: TGTGCCAGCAGAAGGACAGGGGGGCTCACTGAAGCTTTCTTT
CDR3aa: CASRRTGGLTEAFF

j_gene: TRBJ2-5
d_gene: NA
v_gene: TRBV25-1
abundance: NA
CDR3nt: TGTGCCAGCAGTGCTACCATGTTAGCGAACCAAGAGACCCAGTACTTC
CDR3aa: CASSATMLANQETQYF

j_gene: TRBJ2-1
d_gene: TRBD2
v_gene: TRBV10-1
abundance: medium-sized
CDR3nt: TGCGCCAGCCGGGGGGAGGCCCACAATGAGCAGTTCTTC
CDR3aa: CASRGEAHNEQFF

j_gene: TRBJ2-4
d_gene: NA
v_gene: TRBV25-1
abundance: NA
CDR3nt: TGTGCCAGCAGTGAATTACATGTTGATGGCCTCGAAACCCCAATTCAGTACTTC
CDR3aa: CASSELHVDGLETPIQYF

j_gene: TRBJ1-2
d_gene: NA
v_gene: TRBV7-9
abundance: NA
CDR3nt: TGTGCCAGCGGCGTGGCCAGGGGATATGGCTACACCTTC
CDR3aa: CASGVARGYGYTF

j_gene: TRBJ1-2
d_gene: NA
v_gene: TRBV4-1
abundance: NA
CDR3nt: TGCGCCAGCAGCGGAGCGGACATTTCGAGCTATGGCTACACCTTC
CDR3aa: CASSGADISSYGYTF

j_gene: TRBJ2-2
d_gene: NA
v_gene: TRBV2
abundance: NA
CDR3nt: TGTACCAGCATTACTGGGCGGGCCGGGGAGCTGTTTTTT
CDR3aa: CTSITGRAGELFF

j_gene: TRBJ1-2
d_gene: NA
v_gene: TRBV12-3/TRBV12-4
abundance: NA
CDR3nt: TGTGCCAGCAGCGGTACTCCAGGGGAAGTCAACTATGGCTACACCTTC
CDR3aa: CASSGTPGEVNYGYTF

j_gene: TRBJ2-7
d_gene: NA
v_gene: TRBV10-3
abundance: NA
CDR3nt: TGTGCCTCCGGAAGGGGGGGGCATGACGAGCAGTACTTC
CDR3aa: CASGRGGHDEQYF

j_gene: TRBJ1-1
d_gene: NA
v_gene: TRBV10-2
abundance: NA
CDR3nt: TGCGCCAGCAGTGATGCCGCGACTGAAGCTTTCTTT
CDR3aa: CASSDAATEAFF

j_gene: TRBJ2-7
d_gene: TRBD1
v_gene: TRBV2
abundance: NA
CDR3nt: TGTGCCAGTACGGGACAGGGGGCACTCGAGCAGTACTTC
CDR3aa: CASTGQGALEQYF

j_gene: TRBJ1-1
d_gene: NA
v_gene: TRBV20-1
abundance: NA
CDR3nt: TGCAAGTGTGGGGGCACTGAAGCTTTCTTT
CDR3aa: CKCGGTEAFF

j_gene: TRBJ2-3
d_gene: NA
v_gene: TRBV11-1
abundance: NA
CDR3nt: TGTGCCAGCAGCTTAAGGAGGGGACGAGCAGATACGCAGTATTTT
CDR3aa: CASSLRRGRADTQYF

j_gene: TRBJ1-1
d_gene: NA
v_gene: TRBV7-3
abundance: many
CDR3nt: TGTGCCAGCAGCTTAAGCCATGCCCGGGGGCTGACAGACACTGAAGCTTTCTTT
CDR3aa: CASSLSHARGLTDTEAFF

j_gene: TRBJ1-1
d_gene: TRBD1
v_gene: TRBV5-1
abundance: many
CDR3nt: TGCGCCAGCAGCTTGACAGGGGGCACTGAAGCTTTCTTT
CDR3aa: CASSLTGGTEAFF

j_gene: TRBJ2-6
d_gene: TRBD1
v_gene: TRBV15
abundance: NA
CDR3nt: TGTGCCACCCAGGGGGCCTCTGGGGCCAACGTCCTGACTTTC
CDR3aa: CATQGASGANVLTF

j_gene: TRBJ1-2
d_gene: NA
v_gene: TRBV10-3
abundance: NA
CDR3nt: TGTGCCATCAGTGAGGGGGGCTGGGGCTACACCTTC
CDR3aa: CAISEGGWGYTF

j_gene: TRBJ2-7
d_gene: TRBD1
v_gene: TRBV9
abundance: NA
CDR3nt: TGTGCCAGCAGCCGGGGACAGGGGATGGCCTACGAGCAGTACTTC
CDR3aa: CASSRGQGMAYEQYF

j_gene: TRBJ2-7
d_gene: TRBD2
v_gene: TRBV20-1
abundance: once
CDR3nt: TGCAGTGCTGACGGCCTAGCGGGGGGCTCCTACGAGCAGTACTTC
CDR3aa: CSADGLAGGSYEQYF

j_gene: TRBJ2-3
d_gene: NA
v_gene: TRBV5-1
abundance: NA
CDR3nt: TGCGCCAGCAGCTCCAGGACTAGCACAGATACGCAGTATTTT
CDR3aa: CASSSRTSTDTQYF

j_gene: TRBJ2-1
d_gene: NA
v_gene: TRBV15
abundance: NA
CDR3nt: TGTGCCACCAGCGGACCAGGGTCCTACAATGAGCAGTTCTTC
CDR3aa: CATSGPGSYNEQFF

j_gene: TRBJ1-5
d_gene: TRBD1
v_gene: TRBV25-1
abundance: NA
CDR3nt: TGTGCCAGCAGTATAACCGGGACAGGCAATCAGCCCCAGCATTTT
CDR3aa: CASSITGTGNQPQHF

j_gene: TRBJ2-3
d_gene: NA
v_gene: TRBV19
abundance: NA
CDR3nt: TGTGCCAGTAGTATTTCAGCCCGAGGAGATACGCAGTATTTT
CDR3aa: CASSISARGDTQYF

j_gene: TRBJ2-7
d_gene: NA
v_gene: TRBV7-2
abundance: NA
CDR3nt: TGTGCCAGCAGCCCACGGTCTGGCGAGCAGTACTTC
CDR3aa: CASSPRSGEQYF

j_gene: TRBJ2-2
d_gene: NA
v_gene: TRBV12-3/TRBV12-4
abundance: NA
CDR3nt: TGTGCCAGCAGTTCAGGAGCCGGGGAGCTGTTTTTT
CDR3aa: CASSSGAGELFF

j_gene: TRBJ1-1
d_gene: NA
v_gene: TRBV2
abundance: NA
CDR3nt: TGTGCCAGCAGTTTGGAGGCTGAAGCTTTCTTT
CDR3aa: CASSLEAEAFF

j_gene: TRBJ2-7
d_gene: NA
v_gene: TRBV20-1
abundance: NA
CDR3nt: TGCAGTGCTAGAGCATTACAGGCTCTCGGCTACGAGCAGTACTTC
CDR3aa: CSARALQALGYEQYF